What follows is one TCR beta chain and its context. These data originate in a study of T cell responses to AZD1222 COVID-19 vaccine. Here immunoSEQ multiplex PCR was the method, and the copy in TCRdb shows in-frame clones only, minus some. This sample yields about 140,000 clones, of which roughly 90% are seen a single time; approximately 3.7% belongs to the top ten. There are 13 residues in the CDR3. This material consisted of peripheral blood, taken 28 days after the second AZD1222 dose. V and J are TRBV21-1 and TRBJ2-7; the D call in the table, TRBD2, was not verified against the DNA. TRBV21-1 is annotated as a pseudogene. The sequence derives from an adult who received the AZD1222 COVID-19 vaccine. The CDR3 reads CAGPWGLLYEQYF. The CDR3 DNA reads as TGTGCCGGCCCATGGGGACTACTTTACGAGCAGTACTTC.